One sample yielded the 8 T cell receptor beta chains listed below, sequenced in a study of STAT5B mutations in CD4+ large granular lymphocyte leukemia. The assay was immunoSEQ multiplex PCR, and TCRdb's table has in-frame clones only and misses some. The sample comprises approximately 39,000 clones, 65% to 90% of which are singletons, and roughly 1.2% rests with the top ten. Sequenced sample: CD4+ T cells from blood buffy coats. The source of these receptors is a human donor in good health.

This clone is a singleton in its sample. This rearrangement joins TRBV5-1 to TRBJ1-1; D is perhaps TRBD1 (6 bases). Trimming left V 2 bases short and J 1 base short, with 9 bases between. Germline values: CDR1 SGHRS, CDR2 YFSETQ. This CDR3 region has 14 residues. CDR3 nucleotides: TGCGCCAGCAGCTTAACAGGGTCGAACACTGAAGCTTTCTTT. Translation: CASSLTGSNTEAFF.

The chain combines TRBV4-1 with TRBJ1-3; D not certain. CDR3 size: 15 residues. Trimming removed 4 bases from V and 4 bases from J, with 14 bases in between. From germline, CDR1 is MGHRA and CDR2 YSYEKL. This CDR3 is CASSRGPESGNTIYF. The CDR3 nucleotides are TGCGCCAGCAGCCGCGGGCCCGAGAGCGGAAACACCATATATTTT.

The chain joins TRBV19 to TRBJ1-1; D possibly corresponds to TRBD1 (6 bases). V was clipped by 3 bases and J by 5 bases, with 16 bases between them. CDR1 is LNHDA, CDR2 SQIVND, per germline (reference sequence). This CDR3 has 15 residues. CDR3 coding DNA: TGTGCCAGTAGTATCTTGGGGGGGACACAGACTGAAGCTTTCTTT. Translating it yields CASSILGGTQTEAFF.

The genes are TRBV28 and TRBJ2-7; D perhaps matches TRBD1 (6 bases). CDR1 MDHEN and CDR2 SYDVKM come from the germline V gene. The CDR3 sequence is 12 residues long. V lost 6 bases and J 7 bases, leaving 13 bases between the germline ends. CDR3 nucleotides: TGTGCCAGCAGCACAGGGCCCCTGGAGCAGTACTTC. Its translation is CASSTGPLEQYF.

The CDR3 sequence: CASSLDVAGLGTEAFF. CDR3 sequence (DNA): TGCGCCAGCAGCTTGGATGTAGCGGGGCTCGGAACTGAAGCTTTCTTT. This chain links TRBV5-1 with TRBJ1-1, with D maybe TRBD1 (5 bases). The germline V gene encodes CDR1 SGHRS and CDR2 YFSETQ. This CDR3 spans 16 amino acids. V gave up 0 bases and J gave up 5 bases, with 17 bases separating them. Full variable domain (remainder filled in from reference TRBV5-1 and TRBJ1-1): KAGVTQTPRYLIKTRGQQVTLSCSPISGHRSVSWYQQTPGQGLQFLFEYFSETQRNKGNFPGRFSGRQFSNSRSEMNVSTLELGDSALYLCASSLDVAGLGTEAFFGQGTRLTVV.

This CDR3 is CASSFSTDTQYF. The CDR3 DNA is TGTGCCAGCAGCTTTTCCACAGATACGCAGTATTTT. The chain has TRBV7-2 and TRBJ2-3; no reliable D call. CDR3 length: 12 residues. The germline gives CDR1 SGHTA, CDR2 FQGNSA. The V end was cut by 3 bases, the J end by 2 bases, with 3 bases between.

This chain links TRBV11-2 with TRBJ2-1; possible D gene TRBD2, 5 bases. Trimming took off 5 bases at V and 5 bases at J, with 13 bases between the two ends. Germline CDR1 SGHAT, CDR2 FQNNGV. The CDR3 runs to 14 residues. Here the CDR3 DNA reads TGTGCCAGCAGCCCCCGACTAAAAAACAATGAGCAGTTCTTC. Encoded protein: CASSPRLKNNEQFF.

The chain joins TRBV28 to TRBJ1-4; D possibly corresponds to TRBD1 (6 bases). CDR3 length equals 15 residues. V shed 6 bases and J shed 0 bases, with 11 bases lying between them. CDR1 and CDR2 (germline): MDHEN, SYDVKM. CDR3 loop: CASSRGATTNEKLFF. The CDR3 region has the DNA TGTGCCAGCAGCCGGGGGGCCACAACTAATGAAAAACTGTTTTTT. The full variable domain, completed using reference TRBV28 and TRBJ1-4, is DVKVTQSSRYLVKRTGEKVFLECVQDMDHENMFWYRQDPGLGLRLIYFSYDVKMKEKGDIPEGYSVSREKKERFSLILESASTNQTSMYLCASSRGATTNEKLFFGSGTQLSVL.